This T cell receptor beta chain was sequenced during a study of blood T cell repertoires in COVID-19. Some clones are missing from TCRdb's copy, which holds only in-frame ones; the method was immunoSEQ multiplex PCR. The sample lists approximately 260,000 clones, about 81% occurring once. With 3 bases clipped from V and 5 bases from J, the junction kept 12 bases outside the gene matches. The CDR3 loop spans 17 amino acids. The germline V gene encodes CDR1 MDHEN and CDR2 SYDVKM. The origin of this receptor is a man aged 25 to 45 with acute COVID-19. Material for sequencing was PBMCs or T cells enriched from blood (not recorded which). The chain has TRBV28 and TRBJ1-2; 10 bases match TRBD1. In nucleotides, the CDR3 is TGTGCCAGCAGTTTCCACGGCCGGGACAGGGGAATGTATGGCTACACCTTC. It yields the protein CASSFHGRDRGMYGYTF.